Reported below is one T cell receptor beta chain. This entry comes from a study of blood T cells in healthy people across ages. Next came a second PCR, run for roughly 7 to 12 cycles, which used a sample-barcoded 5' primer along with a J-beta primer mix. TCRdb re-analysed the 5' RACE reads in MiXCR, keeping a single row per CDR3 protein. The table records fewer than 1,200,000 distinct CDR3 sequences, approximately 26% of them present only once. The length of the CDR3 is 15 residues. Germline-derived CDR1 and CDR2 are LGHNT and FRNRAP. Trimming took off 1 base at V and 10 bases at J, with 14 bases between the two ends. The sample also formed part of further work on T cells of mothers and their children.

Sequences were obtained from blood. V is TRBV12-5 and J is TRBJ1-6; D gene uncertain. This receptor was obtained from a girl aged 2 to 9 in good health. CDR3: CASGLAGSKDSPLHF. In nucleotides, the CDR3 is TGTGCTAGTGGTTTGGCCGGATCTAAAGACTCACCCCTCCACTTT.